One and the same sample provided the 9 T cell receptor beta chains below, sequenced in a study of blood T cells in healthy people across ages. A second PCR of roughly 6 to 12 cycles used a sample-barcoded 5' primer and a J-beta primer mix. Each CDR3 protein gets one entry after TCRdb re-called the 5' RACE reads with MiXCR. The table has 850,000 to 1,000,000 distinct CDR3 sequences, approximately 49% seen once; the top ten hold about an eighth. Sequencing used blood. The receptor source for this set is a man aged 30-40 years in good health.

This rearrangement joins TRBV7-2 to TRBJ2-5; TRBD1 aligns across 11 bases. This CDR3 comprises 15 residues. Germline lookup yields CDR1 SGHTA and CDR2 FQGNSA. V lost 1 base to trimming and J lost 6 bases; unmatched junction nucleotides: 4. CDR3 bases: TGTGCCAGCAGCTTAGGAGGACAGGGGGCGAAGACCCAGTACTTC. Protein product: CASSLGGQGAKTQYF.

This rearrangement joins TRBV6-1 to TRBJ1-1; D gene unclear. The CDR3 has 12 amino acids. Germline V gives CDR1 MNHNS, CDR2 SASEGT. The V gene lost 7 bases and the J gene lost 1 base, with 7 bases spanning the gap. The CDR3 DNA sequence: TGTGCCAGCACCCGGGGGAACACTGAAGCTTTCTTT. This gives the protein CASTRGNTEAFF.

The chain recombines TRBV4-2 with TRBJ2-4; 12 nucleotides line up with TRBD1. Unmatched junction bases numbered 8, after V lost 0 bases and J lost 8 bases. Germline loops: CDR1 LGHNA, CDR2 YNFKEQ. The CDR3 loop spans 17 amino acids. CDR3 DNA sequence: TGTGCCAGCAGCCAAGATTCGGGGGACAGGGGGCGTTACATTCAGTACTTC. It encodes CASSQDSGDRGRYIQYF.

To note about this clonotype: The junction and the germline gene differ at one end; a read error may be behind it. V is TRBV12-3 or TRBV12-4 and J is TRBJ2-3; D not certain. There are 12 residues in the CDR3. CDR3 protein: CASSLKGDAQYF. The CDR3 bases are TGTGCCAGCAGTTTAAAAGGAGATGCGCAGTATTTT.

This clonotype was seen a few times. The V gene is TRBV27, the J gene TRBJ2-1, with 8 bases that match TRBD1. Germline assignment: CDR1 MNHEY and CDR2 SMNVEV (reference sequence). V gave up 7 bases and J gave up 6 bases; unmatched junction bases: 2. The CDR3 has 12 amino acids. CDR3 bases: TGTGCCAGCACTACAGGGGGCAATGAGCAGTTCTTC. Translating it yields CASTTGGNEQFF.

This clonotype was picked up a small number of times. This chain connects TRBV27 to TRBJ1-5; the match to TRBD1 covers 8 bases. J gave up 4 bases and V 3 bases, and 11 bases lay outside the gene matches. CDR1 is MNHEY and CDR2 is SMNVEV in the germline V gene (reference sequence). CDR3 size: 17 residues. As DNA, the CDR3 is TGTGCCAGCAGTTTTTCCAGGGGGCCCACTTTAAATCAGCCCCAGCATTTT. As protein: CASSFSRGPTLNQPQHF.

In the case of this clonotype: A much larger clone is a single base away; this may be a read error. The chain links TRBV29-1 to TRBJ2-3, with TRBD1 as a possible D gene (5 bases). The CDR3 loop spans 18 amino acids. Trimming took off 4 bases at V and 1 base at J, with 24 bases between the two ends. The germline CDR1 and CDR2 sequences are SQVTM and ANQGSEA. CDR3 region: CSVVGWPGYGLGTDTQYF. CDR3 sequence (DNA): TGCAGCGTTGTGGGCTGGCCAGGGTATGGTCTTGGCACAGATACGCAGTATTTT.

The sample holds a few counts of this clonotype. The chain uses TRBV12-3 or TRBV12-4 and TRBJ1-2; a possible D gene is TRBD1 (5 bases). This CDR3 region has 13 residues. Trimming took off 7 bases at V and 8 bases at J, with 17 bases between the two ends. CDR3 DNA sequence: TGTGCCAGCACCCTGGGGGGGATCGGGGGCTACACCTTC. This gives the protein CASTLGGIGGYTF.

The chain links TRBV6-6 to TRBJ2-5; D is unresolved. With the DNA end fitting TRBJ2-7 better, the J assignment may be wrong. Germline CDR1 reads MNHNY; CDR2 reads SVGAGI (reference sequence). The CDR3 consists of 11 residues. CDR3 sequence reads: CASTEGNEQYF. The CDR3 bases are TGTGCCAGCACCGAAGGGAACGAGCAGTACTTC.